These T cell receptor beta chains were read from a single sample in a study of T cell repertoires in cytomegalovirus infection. Their target antigens are unknown. TCRdb reanalysed the reads using MiXCR and keeps one entry per CDR3 protein. The sample lists tens of thousands of distinct CDR3 sequences, 20% occurring once. This material consisted of CD8+ T cells from cultured PBMCs, taken from culture after CMV antigen stimulation. The receptors derive from a human donor in good health (CMV status not recorded). Some clones in this sample may be carry-over from other donors' samples. Both conserved end residues are part of each CDR3. A D gene is named only where the DNA matches it firmly. Some rows mark clone size as missing; the rest say once, few, many or name a class of expanded clone.

J gene | V gene | CDR3 length | clone size | D gene | CDR3 protein | CDR3 DNA
TRBJ2-3 | TRBV4-1 | 13 | few | - | CASSQYGGDTQYF | TGCGCCAGCAGCCAATATGGGGGTGATACGCAGTATTTT
TRBJ1-2 | TRBV4-3 | 14 | few | - | CASSPPGVWDGYTF | TGCGCCAGCAGCCCCCCGGGCGTCTGGGATGGCTACACCTTC
TRBJ2-7 | TRBV7-2 | 12 | - | - | CASSFFSYEQYF | TGTGCCAGCAGCTTTTTCTCCTACGAGCAGTACTTC
TRBJ2-7 | TRBV7-8 | 14 | - | - | CASSLARQTYEQYF | TGTGCCAGCAGCTTAGCCAGACAGACCTACGAGCAGTACTTC
TRBJ1-3 | TRBV7-6 | 15 | few | - | CASSLESGSGNTIYF | TGTGCCAGCAGCTTAGAATCCGGCTCCGGAAACACCATATATTTT
TRBJ1-1 | TRBV27 | 13 | - | - | CASSLEGTTEAFF | TGTGCCAGCAGTTTAGAAGGGACCACTGAAGCTTTCTTT
TRBJ1-1 | TRBV12-3/TRBV12-4 | 17 | few | - | CASSLVSVGRMNTEAFF | TGTGCCAGCAGTTTGGTATCTGTCGGACGGATGAACACTGAAGCTTTCTTT
TRBJ1-2 | TRBV7-2 | 16 | medium-sized | TRBD1 | CASSLGGQGENYGYTF | TGTGCCAGCAGCTTAGGGGGACAGGGGGAGAACTATGGCTACACCTTC
TRBJ1-1 | TRBV12-3/TRBV12-4 | 13 | few | - | CASSLAGSRPAFF | TGTGCCAGCAGTTTGGCAGGCTCCCGCCCAGCTTTCTTT
TRBJ2-5 | TRBV4-1 | 13 | - | - | CASSQETPQTQYF | TGCGCCAGCAGCCAAGAAACTCCGCAGACCCAGTACTTC
TRBJ2-1 | TRBV6-4 | 15 | - | TRBD2 | CASSDSAETSGVRFF | TGTGCCAGCAGTGACTCTGCGGAGACTAGCGGGGTTCGGTTCTTC
TRBJ2-3 | TRBV6-5 | 15 | few | TRBD2 | CASSSYSGATDTQYF | TGTGCCAGCAGTTCCTATAGCGGGGCGACAGATACGCAGTATTTT
TRBJ2-5 | TRBV4-1 | 16 | few | TRBD2 | CASSHPTSGSGETQYF | TGCGCCAGCAGCCACCCCACTAGCGGGAGTGGCGAGACCCAGTACTTC
TRBJ2-2 | TRBV15 | 12 | few | - | CATSKNTGELFF | TGTGCCACCAGTAAGAACACCGGGGAGCTGTTTTTT
TRBJ2-7 | TRBV7-2 | 16 | - | - | CASSLAEGQTSYEQYF | TGTGCCAGCAGCTTAGCGGAAGGCCAGACCTCCTACGAGCAGTACTTC
TRBJ1-5 | TRBV7-2 | 15 | - | - | CASSLFPNSNQPQHF | TGTGCCAGCAGCTTATTCCCAAATAGCAATCAGCCCCAGCATTTT
TRBJ1-6 | TRBV4-3 | 15 | few | - | CASSPGDLGNSPLHF | TGCGCCAGCAGTCCTGGAGATTTGGGTAATTCACCCCTCCACTTT